The 19 T cell receptor beta chains below come from one sample, sequenced in a study of CD8 T cells in Susac syndrome (dated by TCRdb to about 2019). Libraries were constructed by the immunoSEQ multiplex PCR assay. RNA was extracted using the RNeasy kit, and 0.5 to 1 microgram was reverse transcribed with random hexamers. TCRdb handled the public reads itself, with Q25 trimming in fastp and clone calling in MiXCR, and kept productive beta chains. Merged by CDR3 protein, the rows form single entries marked with the most common genes and DNA. The sample table records 200,000 or so distinct CDR3 sequences; 95% of these occur just once. Approximately 0.1% of the sample is in the top ten clones. The specimen was CD4+ T cells from PBMCs. These receptor sequences come from a human donor with multiple sclerosis.

The chain combines TRBV20-1 with TRBJ1-3; D not certain. Germline CDR1 DFQATT, CDR2 SNEGSKA (reference sequence). Trimming removed 6 bases from V and 2 bases from J, with 11 bases in between. This CDR3 contains 13 residues. CDR3 in DNA: TGCAGTGCCATAGACGTGGCTGGAAACACCATATATTTT. Translation gives CSAIDVAGNTIYF.

V is TRBV20-1 and J is TRBJ1-2; D call uncertain. CDR3 length equals 12 residues. Trimming took off 3 bases at V and 8 bases at J, with 13 bases between the two ends. Germline CDR1 and CDR2: DFQATT and SNEGSKA (reference sequence). CDR3 sequence reads: CSASGLGKGYTF. The CDR3, as DNA: TGCAGTGCTAGCGGGTTGGGGAAGGGCTACACCTTC.

The chain combines TRBV30 with TRBJ1-1; D may be TRBD1 (6 bases). This CDR3 is 13 amino acids long. The V gene's germline CDR1 is GTSNPN and CDR2 SVGIG (reference sequence). V lost 3 bases to trimming and J lost 2 bases, with 10 bases between them. The CDR3 sequence is CAWRRTANTEAFF. Here the CDR3 DNA reads TGTGCCTGGAGGAGGACAGCAAACACTGAAGCTTTCTTT.

The rearrangement uses TRBV6-6 and TRBJ2-5, with D possibly TRBD1 on 5 matching bases. Between the trimmed V and J ends, which lost 4 bases and 4 bases, there was a span of 7 bases. This CDR3 is 12 amino acids long. Germline values: CDR1 MNHNY, CDR2 SVGAGI (reference sequence). CDR3 residues: CASSSQGETQYF. The CDR3 DNA follows: TGTGCCAGCAGTTCTCAGGGAGAGACCCAGTACTTC.

This chain's CDR3 is CATASGRATTYEQYF. DNA for the CDR3: TGTGCCACCGCCTCGGGCAGAGCAACGACCTACGAGCAGTACTTC. This sequence joins TRBV7-2 and TRBJ2-7; D call uncertain. Germline V gene lookup returns CDR1 SGHTA and CDR2 FQGNSA. This CDR3 has 15 amino acids. The V gene lost 10 bases and the J gene lost 2 bases, with 21 bases spanning the gap. Drawing the rest from reference TRBV7-2 and TRBJ2-7, the complete variable domain is GAGVSQSPSNKVTEKGKDVELRCDPISGHTALYWYRQSLGQGLEFLIYFQGNSAPDKSGLPSDRFSAERTGGSVSTLTIQRTQQEDSAVYLCATASGRATTYEQYFGPGTRLTVT.

This chain joins TRBV20-1 and TRBJ2-3; TRBD1 matches 10 bases. V shed 4 bases and J 5 bases; nucleotides not matched to a gene: 9. Per germline, CDR1 DFQATT and CDR2 SNEGSKA (reference sequence). This CDR3 region has 15 residues. This CDR3 reads CSATGTGVLGDTQYF. The CDR3 DNA reads TGCAGTGCTACCGGGACAGGGGTATTGGGAGATACGCAGTATTTT.

The chain uses TRBV9 and TRBJ1-3, with 8 bases that match TRBD1. Per germline, CDR1 SGDLS and CDR2 YYNGEE. V dropped 3 bases and J dropped 2; count of bases not matched to a gene: 4. CDR3 length equals 15 residues. CDR3 bases: TGTGCCAGCAGCGCTGACAGGGGCCCTGGAAACACCATATATTTT. Amino acids: CASSADRGPGNTIYF. Filled out from reference TRBV9 and TRBJ1-3, the complete variable domain reads DSGVTQTPKHLITATGQRVTLRCSPRSGDLSVYWYQQSLDQGLQFLIQYYNGEERAKGNILERFSAQQFPDLHSELNLSSLELGDSALYFCASSADRGPGNTIYFGEGSWLTVV.

The rearrangement joins TRBV4-3 to TRBJ1-1, with D possibly TRBD1 on 5 matching bases. Germline lookup yields CDR1 LGHNA and CDR2 YSLEER. V was trimmed by 4 bases and J by 0 bases, leaving 21 bases between them. The CDR3 is made up of 18 amino acids. The CDR3 nucleotides read TGCGCCAGCAGCCCTCAGGCGGGCAGGGTCTACATGAACACTGAAGCTTTCTTT. This encodes CASSPQAGRVYMNTEAFF.

The chain combines TRBV12-3 or TRBV12-4 with TRBJ2-5; 10 nucleotides match TRBD1. After removal of 5 bases from V and 3 bases from J, the junction contained 6 bases not matched to a gene. The CDR3 loop spans 15 amino acids. In DNA form, the CDR3 reads TGTGCCAGCAGTCCAGGGACAGGGGTTAAAGAGACCCAGTACTTC. Translation gives CASSPGTGVKETQYF.

This clonotype appeared a single time. The genes are TRBV7-9 and TRBJ2-5; D ambiguous. The CDR3 extends over 16 amino acids. The V and J ends lost 2 bases and 2 bases respectively, with 15 bases between them. The germline gives CDR1 SEHNR, CDR2 FQNEAQ (reference sequence). The CDR3 protein is CASSLISGRLQETQYF. For the CDR3, the DNA is TGTGCCAGCAGCTTAATATCAGGACGGCTACAAGAGACCCAGTACTTC.

This rearrangement joins TRBV5-4 to TRBJ2-3; TRBD1 is a possible D gene (6 bases). The germline V gene encodes CDR1 SGHNT and CDR2 YYREEE (reference sequence). This CDR3 contains 14 residues. Trimming left V 5 bases short and J 1 base short, with 11 bases between. CDR3 sequence: CASSQNRGTDTQYF. Written as DNA, the CDR3 is TGTGCCAGCAGTCAGAACAGGGGCACAGATACGCAGTATTTT.

The chain couples TRBV7-6 to TRBJ1-1; D uncertain. The ends were cut back, 5 bases at V and 1 base at J, with 17 bases in the middle. The CDR3 sequence is 16 residues long. The V gene's germline CDR1 is SGHVS and CDR2 FNYEAQ. CDR3 sequence (DNA): TGTGCCAGCAGCATAGGTCAGGCCATTACGAACACTGAAGCTTTCTTT. Its translation: CASSIGQAITNTEAFF.

The chain has TRBV5-1 and TRBJ2-2; 9 nucleotides match TRBD1. V dropped 4 bases and J dropped 3; count of bases not matched to a gene: 4. Germline V gives CDR1 SGHRS, CDR2 YFSETQ. The CDR3 contains 15 residues. CDR3 loop: CASSLRQGDTGELFF. CDR3 DNA: TGCGCCAGCAGCCTAAGACAGGGGGACACCGGGGAGCTGTTTTTT.

The V gene is TRBV25-1, the J gene TRBJ2-7; 9 nucleotides align to TRBD1. This CDR3 comprises 13 residues. V was clipped by 10 bases and J by 2 bases; unmatched bases: 6. The germline CDR1 and CDR2 sequences are MGHDK and SYGVNS. CDR3 sequence reads: CATPGQGPYEQYF. For the CDR3, the DNA is TGTGCCACCCCGGGACAGGGACCCTACGAGCAGTACTTC.

This chain connects TRBV3-1 to TRBJ2-2, with D possibly TRBD1 on 6 matching bases. V gave up 4 bases and J gave up 2 bases, with 20 bases separating them. This CDR3 spans 18 amino acids. CDR1 and CDR2 from the germline V gene are LGHDT and YNNKEL (reference sequence). Written as DNA, the CDR3 is TGTGCCAGCAGCCCGCACTCCAACAGGGTTCGTAACACCGGGGAGCTGTTTTTT. Its protein product is CASSPHSNRVRNTGELFF.

V and J are TRBV5-1 and TRBJ2-7; TRBD1 aligns across 7 bases. The germline V gene has CDR1 SGHRS and CDR2 YFSETQ. After removal of 3 bases from V and 9 bases from J, the junction contained 27 bases not matched to a gene. The CDR3 length is 19 residues. The CDR3 DNA is TGCGCCAGCAGCTCACCGGGACAGAGGGTTCCAGGTCTACGGACGACGCAGTACTTC. Translating it yields CASSSPGQRVPGLRTTQYF.

The chain is built from TRBV12-3 or TRBV12-4 and TRBJ2-5, with a weak D call TRBD1 (6 bases). There are 13 residues in the CDR3. Trimming removed 5 bases from V and 4 bases from J, with 11 bases in between. DNA of the CDR3: TGTGCCAGCAGTCCAGGGGTCGGAGAGACCCAGTACTTC. As protein: CASSPGVGETQYF.

J is TRBJ2-1 and V is TRBV20-1; 12 nucleotides align to TRBD2. The CDR3 runs 16 residues. The V gene's germline CDR1 is DFQATT and CDR2 SNEGSKA (reference sequence). V dropped 2 bases and J dropped 4; count of bases not matched to a gene: 6. DNA for the CDR3: TGCAGTGCTAGAACGACTAGCGGGGGCCTATACAATGAGCAGTTCTTC. It specifies CSARTTSGGLYNEQFF.

The V call is TRBV24-1, the J call TRBJ2-3; TRBD2 matches at 11 bases. The ends lost 4 bases at V and 2 bases at J; junction bases unmatched: 7. The CDR3 runs to 17 residues. Germline CDR1 KGHDR, CDR2 SFDVKD. CDR3 sequence reads: CATSEAGTSGSTDTQYF. For the CDR3, the DNA is TGTGCCACCAGTGAGGCCGGGACTAGCGGATCCACAGATACGCAGTATTTT.